This entry features one TCR beta chain sequence. The sample belongs to a study of shared clonotypes between healthy human individuals. Study-level background: The donor group consisted of two women and three men, aged 18 to 49.

Deletions cut 2 bases from V and 4 bases from J, with 11 bases between. Germline V gene sequence: CDR1 SGHVS, CDR2 FNYEAQ. The length of the CDR3 is 15 residues. CD45RO-negative, CCR7-positively selected cells formed the naive CD8 fraction, excluding terminally differentiated effector memory CD45RA+ cells. Each sample came from a Caucasian adult donor living in Nashville, Tennessee. Produced via immunoSEQ multiplex PCR; TCRdb's table is partial and in-frame only. The data show about 650,000 clones, about 95% seen once. V usage is TRBV7-6 and J usage is TRBJ2-2; D not certain. Sequencing was carried out using naive CD8+ T cells sorted from blood. This clonotype was obtained from a woman aged 25 to 39 in good health. CDR3 nucleotide sequence: TGTGCCAGCAGCTTATGGCCCGCCGGCACCGGGGAGCTGTTTTTT. This encodes CASSLWPAGTGELFF.